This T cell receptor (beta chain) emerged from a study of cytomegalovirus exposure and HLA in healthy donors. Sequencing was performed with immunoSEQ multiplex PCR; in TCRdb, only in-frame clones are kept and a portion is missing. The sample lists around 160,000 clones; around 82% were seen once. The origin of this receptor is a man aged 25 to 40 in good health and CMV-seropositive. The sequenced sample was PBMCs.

Written as DNA, the CDR3 is TGTGCCAGTAGTATAGGAGGGTCCGAGCAGTACTTC. Translated, it gives CASSIGGSEQYF. The chain carries TRBV19 and TRBJ2-7; D is perhaps TRBD2 (5 bases). This CDR3 is built from 12 residues. Germline lookup yields CDR1 LNHDA and CDR2 SQIVND (reference sequence). Between the trimmed V and J ends, which lost 1 base and 6 bases, there was a span of 7 bases.